This TCR beta chain is drawn from a study of PD-1 blockade in classical Hodgkin lymphoma. For the study at large: Patients got intravenous nivolumab 3 mg/kg every 2 weeks. The study, taken as a whole, reports: Prior therapy or disease activity may underlie the repertoire differences, whose causes remain undefined. Complete responders' baseline diversity resembled that of newly diagnosed patients.

Trimming cost V 1 base and J 0 bases, with 8 bases left between them. This CDR3 contains 14 residues. CDR1 and CDR2 from the germline V gene are SGHRS and YFSETQ. Every patient experienced relapse after autologous stem cell transplantation, and brentuximab vedotin exposure varied. The study recorded best responses of complete response, partial response or progressive disease. This clone was detected a few times. Its antigen is as yet unknown. Method: immunoSEQ multiplex PCR; TCRdb's copy keeps in-frame clones and lacks some. This table holds 45,000 or so clones, around 70% found once. The TCR sequence derives from a human donor with classical Hodgkin lymphoma. Source: peripheral blood mononuclear cells (PBMCs), taken at baseline. The chain joins TRBV5-1 to TRBJ2-7; tentative D call: TRBD2 (5 bases). CDR3 sequence (DNA): TGCGCCAGCAGCTTGTGGGAGAGCTCCTACGAGCAGTACTTC. Translating gives CASSLWESSYEQYF.